The next 8 T cell receptor beta chains were all read from a single sample in a study of control samples from healthy donors and cancer patients. The method was immunoSEQ multiplex PCR; TCRdb's version includes in-frame clones alone and lacks a portion of them. The sample comprises about 220,000 clones, roughly 94% of which are singletons, and about 1.4% rests with the top ten. Sequenced input: blood. The source of these receptors is a man aged 45-60 years in good health.

This clone appeared once. The chain joins TRBV4-2 to TRBJ2-1; TRBD1 matches at 9 bases. Germline V gene data show CDR1 as LGHNA and CDR2 as YNFKEQ. The CDR3 length is 17 residues. V lost 2 bases, J lost 9 bases, and 14 bases stayed unmatched. CDR3 loop: CASSQSTRPGTGIEQFF. DNA for the CDR3: TGTGCCAGCAGCCAAAGTACTCGTCCCGGGACAGGGATTGAGCAGTTCTTC.

J is TRBJ2-1 and V is TRBV6-5; 12 bases map to TRBD2. The CDR3 extends over 15 amino acids. Germline CDR1 MNHEY, CDR2 SVGAGI. With V trimmed by 7 bases and J by 9 bases, 10 bases remained unmatched. In nucleotides, the CDR3 is TGTGCCAGCACTCCCCCGGGACTAGCGGGTGCTGAGCAGTTCTTC. Protein: CASTPPGLAGAEQFF.

V gene TRBV6-6 combines with J gene TRBJ1-5; D remains unclear. There are 15 residues in the CDR3. V was shortened by 0 bases and J by 4 bases, with 10 bases between the two germline ends. Looked up from germline, CDR1 is MNHNY and CDR2 is SVGAGI (reference sequence). CDR3: CASSYSVAENQPQHF. CDR3 sequence (DNA): TGTGCCAGCAGTTACTCCGTGGCAGAAAATCAGCCCCAGCATTTT.

In this sample, this clone turned up once. The V gene is TRBV6-6, the J gene TRBJ1-5; unclear D gene. The CDR3 consists of 11 residues. Per germline, CDR1 MNHNY and CDR2 SVGAGI (reference sequence). V shed 8 bases and J shed 7 bases, with 9 bases lying between them. CDR3 residues: CASGRGQPQHF. CDR3 nucleotide sequence: TGTGCCAGCGGGCGGGGACAGCCCCAGCATTTT.

This sequence joins TRBV18 and TRBJ2-3; 8 bases are a match to TRBD1. The CDR3 runs to 16 residues. V lost 3 bases to trimming and J lost 1 base; unmatched junction nucleotides: 6. The germline CDR1 and CDR2 sequences are KGHSH and LQKENI. The CDR3 coding sequence is TGTGCCAGCTCACCGACTGGACAGGGAGGCACAGATACGCAGTATTTT. It specifies CASSPTGQGGTDTQYF.

The V and J genes are TRBV11-3 and TRBJ2-1, with 8 bases aligning to TRBD2. The CDR3 is 14 amino acids. The germline V gene encodes CDR1 SGHNT and CDR2 YENEEA. With 5 bases clipped from V and 7 bases from J, the junction kept 7 bases outside the gene matches. CDR3 sequence reads: CASSPRGAGNEQFF. CDR3 in DNA: TGTGCCAGCAGCCCGCGGGGGGCGGGTAATGAGCAGTTCTTC.

The chain has TRBV27 and TRBJ2-1, with 11 positions matching TRBD2. The CDR3 consists of 17 residues. Germline CDR1 MNHEY, CDR2 SMNVEV (reference sequence). The V gene end was trimmed by 5 bases and the J gene end by 2 bases; junction bases not matched to a gene: 8. The CDR3 nucleotides read TGTGCCAGCAGTCTTTCTAGCGGGGGGACTCCCTACAATGAGCAGTTCTTC. Amino acids: CASSLSSGGTPYNEQFF.

The chain is built from TRBV18 and TRBJ2-5, with 7 bases lining up with TRBD2. After removal of 2 bases from V and 4 bases from J, the junction contained 1 base not matched to a gene. CDR3 length equals 13 residues. Looked up from germline, CDR1 is KGHSH and CDR2 is LQKENI. The CDR3 coding sequence is TGTGCCAGCTCACCATCGGGGGGAGAGACCCAGTACTTC. Encoded protein: CASSPSGGETQYF.